The 30 T cell receptor beta chains below all came from one sample that was sequenced in a study of T cell responses to AZD1222 COVID-19 vaccine. Produced via immunoSEQ multiplex PCR; TCRdb's table is partial and in-frame only. The table has 130,000 to 150,000 clones, 80% to 95% seen once. The specimen comprised peripheral blood, sampled on day 0 of AZD1222 vaccination. These receptors all stem from an adult in good health.

The chain recombines TRBV2 with TRBJ2-7, with D perhaps matching TRBD1 (6 bases). The CDR3 runs to 17 residues. V dropped 0 bases and J dropped 0 bases, with 15 bases sitting between them. The V gene's germline CDR1 is SNHLY and CDR2 FYNNEI. Here the CDR3 DNA reads TGTGCCAGCAGTGAAGCGGCGATAGGGGGACCCTCCTACGAGCAGTACTTC. It is translated as CASSEAAIGGPSYEQYF.

In nucleotides, the CDR3 is TGTGCCTGGATCCCTAGCGGGAGATACACCGGGGAGCTGTTTTTT. This translates into CAWIPSGRYTGELFF. This chain joins TRBV30 and TRBJ2-2; 10 positions match TRBD2. CDR1 is GTSNPN, CDR2 SVGIG, per germline (reference sequence). J was trimmed by 3 bases and V by 4 bases; bases with no gene match: 5. This CDR3 contains 15 residues.

The chain is built from TRBV5-1 and TRBJ2-7; D uncertain. Deletions cut 7 bases from V and 0 bases from J, with 14 bases between. Germline CDR1 and CDR2: SGHRS and YFSETQ. This CDR3 contains 14 residues. The CDR3, as DNA: TGCGCCAGCCGCCTTGGTGAGAGCTCCTACGAGCAGTACTTC. Its protein product is CASRLGESSYEQYF.

With respect to this clone: The same CDR3 arises from other DNA sequences in this sample as well. The CDR3 sequence is CASSVGDYNEQFF. The CDR3, as DNA: TGTGCCAGCAGCGTAGGGGATTACAATGAGCAGTTCTTC. The chain recombines TRBV9 with TRBJ2-1; unclear D gene. Germline lookup yields CDR1 SGDLS and CDR2 YYNGEE. V gave up 0 bases and J gave up 4 bases, with 5 bases separating them. CDR3 length: 13 amino acids.

This clone was counted once. The chain joins TRBV19 to TRBJ2-5; D unresolved. The CDR3 runs 13 residues. CDR1 and CDR2 (germline): LNHDA, SQIVND (reference sequence). Trimming cost V 2 bases and J 4 bases, with 8 bases left between them. The CDR3, as DNA: TGTGCCAGTAGTATATGGCCTCCAGAGACCCAGTACTTC. Its translation: CASSIWPPETQYF. The full variable domain, with the rest looked up from reference TRBV19 and TRBJ2-5, is DGGITQSPKYLFRKEGQNVTLSCEQNLNHDAMYWYRQDPGQGLRLIYYSQIVNDFQKGDIAEGYSVSREKKESFPLTVTSAQKNPTAFYLCASSIWPPETQYFGPGTRLLVL.

The chain couples TRBV6-6 to TRBJ1-5; unclear D gene. The CDR3 has 16 amino acids. Trimming took off 0 bases at V and 0 bases at J, with 9 bases between the two ends. CDR1 and CDR2 from the germline V gene are MNHNY and SVGAGI (reference sequence). The CDR3 reads CASSYSTGYSNQPQHF. CDR3 DNA: TGTGCCAGCAGTTACTCTACCGGATATAGCAATCAGCCCCAGCATTTT.

The chain combines TRBV6-1 with TRBJ1-5; D is unclear. CDR3 size: 15 residues. V lost 2 bases to trimming and J lost 1 base, with 9 bases between them. Per the germline V gene, CDR1 is MNHNS and CDR2 is SASEGT. The CDR3 sequence is CASSEWVGSNQPQHF. CDR3 bases: TGTGCCAGCAGTGAATGGGTGGGCAGCAATCAGCCCCAGCATTTT.

This sequence joins TRBV5-5 and TRBJ2-5, with D tentatively TRBD1 or TRBD2 (6 bases each). The CDR3 sequence is 14 residues long. Trimming took off 6 bases at V and 2 bases at J, with 14 bases between the two ends. The germline V gene has CDR1 SGHKS and CDR2 YYEKEE (reference sequence). The CDR3 protein is CASTPRRGQETQYF. The CDR3 nucleotides read TGTGCCAGCACCCCCCGGAGGGGGCAAGAGACCCAGTACTTC. Together with reference TRBV5-5 and TRBJ2-5, the CDR3 gives the full variable domain: DAGVTQSPTHLIKTRGQQVTLRCSPISGHKSVSWYQQVLGQGPQFIFQYYEKEERGRGNFPDRFSARQFPNYSSELNVNALLLGDSALYLCASTPRRGQETQYFGPGTRLLVL.

The chain is built from TRBV10-3 and TRBJ2-7; 10 bases fit TRBD2. V shed 2 bases, J shed 5 bases, and the junction held 9 bases outside the gene matches. CDR1 is ENHRY and CDR2 is SYGVKD in the germline V gene. The CDR3 sequence is 16 residues long. The CDR3, as DNA: TGTGCCATCAGTGAGGTCAAAGCGGGAGGGTTAAACGAGCAGTACTTC. Amino acid sequence: CAISEVKAGGLNEQYF.

This clone came up once. The rearrangement uses TRBV6-7 and TRBJ2-5; D not resolved. TRBV6-7 is given ORF status, its function remaining uncertain. The CDR3 has 16 amino acids. V was cut by 3 bases and J by 2 bases, with 16 bases left in between. In DNA form, the CDR3 reads TGTGCCAGCAGTTATCAAGATCTAAGGGATCAAGAGACCCAGTACTTC. Translation: CASSYQDLRDQETQYF.

V usage is TRBV18 and J usage is TRBJ2-4; a possible D gene is TRBD2 (5 bases). The CDR3 covers 15 residues. Trimming left V 2 bases short and J 0 bases short, with 8 bases between. The germline V gene encodes CDR1 KGHSH and CDR2 LQKENI. The DNA for the CDR3 is TGTGCCAGCTCACCAGGGAGTCTAGCCAAAAACATTCAGTACTTC. The encoded protein is CASSPGSLAKNIQYF. Using reference TRBV18 and TRBJ2-4 for the parts outside the CDR3, the full variable domain is NAGVMQNPRHLVRRRGQEARLRCSPMKGHSHVYWYRQLPEEGLKFMVYLQKENIIDESGMPKERFSAEFPKEGPSILRIQQVVRGDSAAYFCASSPGSLAKNIQYFGAGTRLSVL.

The rearrangement uses TRBV18 and TRBJ2-1; 10 nucleotides line up with TRBD2. Trimming removed 3 bases from V and 8 bases from J; junction bases left unmatched: 10. This CDR3 comprises 16 residues. Germline CDR1 KGHSH, CDR2 LQKENI. CDR3 nucleotide sequence: TGTGCCAGCTCACCCGTATTACTAGCGGGATCCTATGAGCAGTTCTTC. As protein: CASSPVLLAGSYEQFF.

This clone came up once. The genes are TRBV19 and TRBJ2-1, with 7 bases fitting TRBD2. This CDR3 is built from 14 residues. Trimming at V came to 4 bases and at J to 12 bases, leaving 12 bases not matched to a gene. Germline V CDR1 and CDR2: LNHDA, SQIVND (reference sequence). CDR3 bases: TGTGCCAGTAGTACTCGGGGACTACGGGAGTGGCAGTTCTTC. This encodes CASSTRGLREWQFF. Full variable domain (missing parts from reference TRBV19 and TRBJ2-1): DGGITQSPKYLFRKEGQNVTLSCEQNLNHDAMYWYRQDPGQGLRLIYYSQIVNDFQKGDIAEGYSVSREKKESFPLTVTSAQKNPTAFYLCASSTRGLREWQFFGPGTRLTVL.

This chain connects TRBV5-1 to TRBJ2-5; D might be TRBD1 (5 bases). The V and J ends lost 2 bases and 5 bases respectively, with 13 bases between them. The CDR3 contains 14 residues. Per the germline V gene, CDR1 is SGHRS and CDR2 is YFSETQ. Here the CDR3 DNA reads TGCGCCAGCAGCTTAGGGGCAACTTCGGAGACCCAGTACTTC. It yields the protein CASSLGATSETQYF.

CDR3 in DNA: TGTGCCAGCAGCCGAGACAGGGGAGGGACTGAAGCTTTCTTT. Translating gives CASSRDRGGTEAFF. This chain connects TRBV4-2 to TRBJ1-1, with TRBD1 identical over 8 bases. This CDR3 contains 14 residues. The V gene's germline CDR1 is LGHNA and CDR2 YNFKEQ. Trimming cost V 4 bases and J 5 bases; bases outside gene matches: 6.

The genes are TRBV5-1 and TRBJ2-1; 11 bases are shared with TRBD2. V trimming: 4 bases; J trimming: 7 bases; junction bases outside the gene matches: 10. This CDR3 has 16 residues. The germline V gene encodes CDR1 SGHRS and CDR2 YFSETQ. The CDR3 DNA reads TGCGCCAGCAGCACCCTCACTAGCGGGAGCAGTAATGAGCAGTTCTTC. Protein: CASSTLTSGSSNEQFF.

The chain links TRBV6-5 to TRBJ1-5; tentatively, D is TRBD1 (6 bases). The V gene's germline CDR1 is MNHEY and CDR2 SVGAGI. The CDR3 consists of 12 residues. The V end lost 11 bases, the J end lost 7 bases, and 15 bases lay between the germline ends. CDR3 coding DNA: TGTGCCGCAGGCTGGGGGCCCCAGCCCCAGCATTTT. This codes for CAAGWGPQPQHF.

The CDR3 loop is CASSPGHYNEQFF. CDR3 sequence (DNA): TGTGCCAGCAGCCCGGGACACTACAATGAGCAGTTCTTC. The chain uses TRBV5-6 and TRBJ2-1, with D possibly TRBD1 on 6 matching bases. From germline, CDR1 is SGHDT and CDR2 YYEEEE. The V end lost 4 bases, the J end lost 3 bases, and 8 bases lay between the germline ends. CDR3 length: 13 amino acids.

The chain carries TRBV4-1 and TRBJ2-7, with 10 bases fitting TRBD1. Looked up from germline, CDR1 is MGHRA and CDR2 is YSYEKL. This CDR3 contains 15 residues. The V gene end was trimmed by 3 bases and the J gene end by 5 bases; junction bases not matched to a gene: 7. CDR3 sequence: CASSHRDRGWNEQYF. The CDR3 DNA reads as TGCGCCAGCAGCCACCGGGACAGGGGCTGGAACGAGCAGTACTTC.

This rearrangement joins TRBV15 to TRBJ2-1; 10 positions match TRBD2. This CDR3 is built from 15 residues. J lost 14 bases, V lost 0 bases, and 10 bases had no gene match. CDR1 LNHNV and CDR2 YYDKDF come from the germline V gene (reference sequence). CDR3: CATSRDKGGTSVKFF. CDR3 nucleotides: TGTGCCACCAGCAGAGATAAGGGAGGGACTAGCGTTAAGTTCTTC.

CDR3 residues: CASSPGLAEETQYF. The CDR3 DNA reads TGTGCCAGCAGCCCCGGACTAGCGGAAGAGACCCAGTACTTC. The chain couples TRBV7-2 to TRBJ2-5; 10 nucleotides align to TRBD2. V was clipped by 5 bases and J by 3 bases; unmatched bases: 3. Germline V gene sequence: CDR1 SGHTA, CDR2 FQGNSA. The length of the CDR3 is 14 residues.

This chain connects TRBV28 to TRBJ2-7; D tentatively fits TRBD1 or TRBD2 (5 bases each). Looked up from germline, CDR1 is MDHEN and CDR2 is SYDVKM. V was shortened by 8 bases and J by 9 bases, with 20 bases between the two germline ends. There are 13 residues in the CDR3. The CDR3 DNA is TGTGCCAGCGGACCTCCGGAGATGAGGGGGCAGTACTTC. As protein: CASGPPEMRGQYF.

The V and J genes are TRBV15 and TRBJ2-5; no clear D. V was shortened by 0 bases and J by 4 bases, with 3 bases between the two germline ends. The CDR3 contains 12 residues. The germline gives CDR1 LNHNV, CDR2 YYDKDF (reference sequence). In DNA form, the CDR3 reads TGTGCCACCAGCAGAGATGGAGAGACCCAGTACTTC. Translated, it gives CATSRDGETQYF.

This chain connects TRBV28 to TRBJ1-1, with D unclear. Germline V gives CDR1 MDHEN, CDR2 SYDVKM. This CDR3 comprises 13 residues. The V gene lost 3 bases and the J gene lost 6 bases, with 11 bases spanning the gap. The DNA for the CDR3 is TGTGCCAGCAGTTTCCCGCTCTTGTCTGAAGCTTTCTTT. Protein sequence: CASSFPLLSEAFF.

The rearrangement uses TRBV19 and TRBJ2-6, with D uncertain. V lost 5 bases and J lost 0, with 5 bases in between. This CDR3 spans 14 amino acids. In germline, CDR1 is LNHDA, CDR2 SQIVND (reference sequence). Here the CDR3 reads CASSPHSGANVLTF. The CDR3 nucleotides read TGTGCCAGTAGTCCCCACTCTGGGGCCAACGTCCTGACTTTC.

The chain recombines TRBV11-2 with TRBJ2-1; no clear D gene. CDR3 length equals 15 residues. The germline V and J ends were trimmed by 3 bases and 5 bases, with 14 bases remaining between them. Per germline, CDR1 SGHAT and CDR2 FQNNGV. This CDR3 is CASSFAVPLNNEQFF. CDR3 DNA: TGTGCCAGCAGCTTCGCGGTTCCCTTGAACAATGAGCAGTTCTTC.

The chain employs TRBV6-2 or TRBV6-3 and TRBJ1-2; possible D gene TRBD1, 5 bases. The germline V and J ends were trimmed by 4 bases and 7 bases, with 16 bases remaining between them. The length of the CDR3 is 14 residues. Looked up from germline, CDR1 is MNHEY and CDR2 is SVGEGT. The DNA for the CDR3 is TGTGCCAGCAGTTTACCAGGGACCCGCGGTGGCTACACCTTC. The encoded protein is CASSLPGTRGGYTF.

This chain links TRBV9 with TRBJ1-6, with D tentatively TRBD1 (5 bases). Germline CDR1 SGDLS, CDR2 YYNGEE. The CDR3 runs 14 residues. Trimming took 2 bases from V and 7 from J, leaving 10 bases between them. The CDR3 sequence: CASSVRDLNSPLHF. The DNA of the CDR3 is TGTGCCAGCAGCGTCCGGGACCTCAATTCACCCCTCCACTTT.

The rearrangement uses TRBV5-5 and TRBJ2-1, with D perhaps being TRBD1 or TRBD2 (5 bases each). The CDR3 is 15 amino acids. Germline V gene data show CDR1 as SGHKS and CDR2 as YYEKEE (reference sequence). Trimming removed 4 bases from V and 6 bases from J, with 17 bases in between. CDR3 in amino acids: CASSERAGPPNEQFF. The DNA for the CDR3 is TGTGCCAGCAGCGAGAGGGCAGGGCCTCCCAATGAGCAGTTCTTC.

This chain links TRBV4-2 with TRBJ1-6; TRBD1 matches 7 bases. The germline V gene has CDR1 LGHNA and CDR2 YNFKEQ. The CDR3 length is 15 residues. Trimming cost V 1 base and J 5 bases; bases outside gene matches: 2. The CDR3 sequence: CASSQVDRDNSPLHF. CDR3 coding DNA: TGTGCCAGCAGCCAAGTTGACAGGGATAATTCACCCCTCCACTTT.